This TCR beta chain was documented in a study of T cells in Graves' hyperthyroidism and ophthalmopathy. This clonotype was seen only a few times. Its matching antigen is unknown. The CDR3 regions of TCR beta were amplified from RNA transcripts. The study used the HTBI primer set for a first-round RT-PCR of the TCR CDR3. TCRdb reprocessed the multiplex PCR reads with MiXCR, giving one entry per CDR3 protein. The data hold approximately 700,000 distinct CDR3 sequences, with roughly 15% observed a single time. Deletions cut 4 bases from V and 5 bases from J, with 16 bases between. The CDR3 is 14 residues long. CDR1 SGHNT and CDR2 YYREEE come from the germline V gene (reference sequence). Study-wide results and limits: Peripheral blood also featured most of the thyroid clonotypes expanded above 0.001. Model-based prediction identified ophthalmopathy a median approximately 6 months prior to its onset. Ophthalmopathy and stable hyperthyroidism were separated by a 13 V-J model.

Sequencing was carried out using blood. This sequence joins TRBV5-4 and TRBJ2-7; D unresolved. The clonotype comes from a man aged 18 to 30 with Graves' hyperthyroidism. CDR3 coding DNA: TGTGCCAGCAGCCATGGAACGCCTCGGGACGAGCAGTACTTC. Translating it yields CASSHGTPRDEQYF. The full variable domain, its missing parts supplied by reference TRBV5-4 and TRBJ2-7, is ETGVTQSPTHLIKTRGQQVTLRCSSQSGHNTVSWYQQALGQGPQFIFQYYREEENGRGNFPPRFSGLQFPNYSSELNVNALELDDSALYLCASSHGTPRDEQYFGPGTRLTVT.